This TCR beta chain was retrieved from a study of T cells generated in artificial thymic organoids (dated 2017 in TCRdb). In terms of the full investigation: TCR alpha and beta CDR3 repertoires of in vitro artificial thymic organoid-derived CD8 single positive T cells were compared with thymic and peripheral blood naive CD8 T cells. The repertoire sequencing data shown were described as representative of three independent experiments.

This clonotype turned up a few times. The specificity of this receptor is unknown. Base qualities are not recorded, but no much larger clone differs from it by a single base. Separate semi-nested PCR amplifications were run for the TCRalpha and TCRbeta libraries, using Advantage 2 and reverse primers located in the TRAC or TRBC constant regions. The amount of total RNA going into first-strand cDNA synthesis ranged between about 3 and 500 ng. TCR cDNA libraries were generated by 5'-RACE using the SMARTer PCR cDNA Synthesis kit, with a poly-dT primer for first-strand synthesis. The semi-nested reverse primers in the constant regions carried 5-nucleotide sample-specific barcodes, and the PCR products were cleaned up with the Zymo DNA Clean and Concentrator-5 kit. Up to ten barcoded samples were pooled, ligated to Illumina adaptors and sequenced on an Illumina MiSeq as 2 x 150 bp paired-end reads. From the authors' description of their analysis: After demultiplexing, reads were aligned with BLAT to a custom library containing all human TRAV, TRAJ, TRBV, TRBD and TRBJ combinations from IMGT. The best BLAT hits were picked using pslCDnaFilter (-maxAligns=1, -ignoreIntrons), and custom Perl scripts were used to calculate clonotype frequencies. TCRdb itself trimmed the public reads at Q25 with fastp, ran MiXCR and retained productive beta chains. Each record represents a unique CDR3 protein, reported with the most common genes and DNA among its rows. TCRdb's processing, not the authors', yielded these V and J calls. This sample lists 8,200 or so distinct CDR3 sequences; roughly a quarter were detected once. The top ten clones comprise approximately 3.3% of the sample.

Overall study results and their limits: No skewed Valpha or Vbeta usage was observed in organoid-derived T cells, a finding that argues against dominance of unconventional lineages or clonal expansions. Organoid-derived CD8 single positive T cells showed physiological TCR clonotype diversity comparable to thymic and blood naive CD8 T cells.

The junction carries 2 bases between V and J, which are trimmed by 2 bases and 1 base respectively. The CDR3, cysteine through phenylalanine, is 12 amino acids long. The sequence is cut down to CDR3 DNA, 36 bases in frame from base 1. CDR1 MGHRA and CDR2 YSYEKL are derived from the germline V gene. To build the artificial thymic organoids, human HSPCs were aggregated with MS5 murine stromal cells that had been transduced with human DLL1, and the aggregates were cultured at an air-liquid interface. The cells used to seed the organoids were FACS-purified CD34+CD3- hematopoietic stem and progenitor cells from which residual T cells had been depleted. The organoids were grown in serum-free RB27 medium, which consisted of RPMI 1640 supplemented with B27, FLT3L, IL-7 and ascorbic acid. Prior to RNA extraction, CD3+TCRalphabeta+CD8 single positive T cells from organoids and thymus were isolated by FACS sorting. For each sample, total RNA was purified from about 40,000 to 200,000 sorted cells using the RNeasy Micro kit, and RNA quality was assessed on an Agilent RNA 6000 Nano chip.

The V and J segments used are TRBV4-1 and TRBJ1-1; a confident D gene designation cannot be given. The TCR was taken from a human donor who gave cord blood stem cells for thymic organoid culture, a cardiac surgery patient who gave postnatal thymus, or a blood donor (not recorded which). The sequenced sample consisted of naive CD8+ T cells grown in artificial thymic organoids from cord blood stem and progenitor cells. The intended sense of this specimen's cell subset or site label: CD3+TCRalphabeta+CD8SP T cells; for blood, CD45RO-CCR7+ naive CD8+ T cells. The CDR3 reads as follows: CASSQWNTEAFF. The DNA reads TGCGCCAGCAGCCAATGGAACACTGAAGCTTTCTTT.